The T cell receptor (beta chain) under discussion was sequenced for a study of CD8 T cells in Susac syndrome (dated by TCRdb to the late 2010s). Notes on the research overall: Repertoire sequencing was used to test whether CD8+ T cell activation and differentiation in Susac syndrome was antigen driven. The clonality of the CD8+ T cell repertoire was compared across approximately twelve healthy donors, some 14 Susac syndrome patients and around 16 multiple sclerosis patients.

RNA was extracted using the RNeasy kit, and roughly 0.5 to 1 ug of the RNA was reverse transcribed with random hexamers. The immunoSEQ multiplex PCR assay, covering 54 Vbeta and 13 Jbeta segments, was used to amplify TCR beta CDR3 regions. PCR amplification bias was corrected by using a synthetic template baseline for primer optimization and computational correction. The published analysis was carried out like this. Reads were assigned to V, D and J genes according to IMGT and analyzed in immunoSEQ Analyzer, with only productive sequences retained. Clonality was calculated as one minus the Shannon entropy normalized by log2 of the number of productive unique sequences. For each patient and control, public and private clones were evaluated among the 100 most prevalent clones. Clones were defined as Susac-specific when absent from the healthy and MS cohorts, from fewer than 1,200 published viral clones and from other ImmuneACCESS disease sequences. Starting from the raw public reads, TCRdb applied fastp trimming at Q25, assembled clones with MiXCR and retained in-frame beta chains. For every CDR3 protein sequence, its rows merge into one entry that carries the most common genes and DNA. The V and J calls, along with clone size, are taken from TCRdb and not from the paper's own processing. The sample table holds under 200,000 distinct CDR3 sequences, of which approximately 95% were seen once. The top ten clonotypes cover around 0.16% of the sample.

In the germline V gene, CDR1 corresponds to SGHAT and CDR2 to FQNNGV. From cysteine to phenylalanine, the CDR3 is 14 amino acids long. Just CDR3 DNA is preserved here, 42 bases in frame from base 1. V and J are truncated by 4 bases and 6 bases respectively, leaving an intervening sequence of 16 bases. Findings and caveats that apply to the study as a whole: The number of individuals in the TCR sequencing and HLA analysis was recognized as being relatively small.

Peripheral blood CD8+ and CD4+ T cells from healthy donors, Susac syndrome patients and multiple sclerosis patients were profiled by high-throughput TCR beta sequencing. Treatment-naive patients with stable or active relapsing-remitting disease fulfilling revised McDonald criteria were used as multiple sclerosis controls. Bulk CD8+ and CD4+ T cells were purified magnetically by negative isolation, whereas CD8+ TEMRA cells were enriched by FACS. Blood was drawn into EDTA tubes, processed within 24 hours, and PBMCs were isolated by density gradient centrifugation. PBMCs intended for TCR sequencing were frozen in liquid nitrogen and were later thawed in a 37 degrees C water bath. Purity of sorted or isolated CD4+, CD8+ and CD8+ TEMRA cells was at least 90%. In the case of this clonotype: It lacks a known antigen. No base qualities exist here, and no much larger clone lies one base off it.

The chain was built from TRBV11-2 and TRBJ2-7; possibly the D gene is TRBD2, per 5 matching bases. The TCR originated in a human donor with multiple sclerosis. Input material: CD8+ T cells from PBMCs. The CDR3 amino acid sequence is: CASSSRTGHPEQYF. At the DNA level, the sequence is TGTGCCAGCAGCTCTCGGACTGGCCACCCCGAGCAGTACTTC.